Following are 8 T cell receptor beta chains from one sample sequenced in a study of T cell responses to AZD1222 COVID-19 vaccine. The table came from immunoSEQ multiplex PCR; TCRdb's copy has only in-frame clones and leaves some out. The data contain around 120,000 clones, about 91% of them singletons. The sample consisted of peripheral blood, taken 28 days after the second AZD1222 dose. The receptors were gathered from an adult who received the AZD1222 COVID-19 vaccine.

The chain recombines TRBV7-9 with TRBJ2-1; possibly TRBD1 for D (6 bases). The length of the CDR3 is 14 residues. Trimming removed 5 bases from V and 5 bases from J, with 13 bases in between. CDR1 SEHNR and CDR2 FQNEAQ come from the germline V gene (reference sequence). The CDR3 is CASSPGTPNNEQFF. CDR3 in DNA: TGTGCCAGCAGCCCGGGGACACCCAACAATGAGCAGTTCTTC.

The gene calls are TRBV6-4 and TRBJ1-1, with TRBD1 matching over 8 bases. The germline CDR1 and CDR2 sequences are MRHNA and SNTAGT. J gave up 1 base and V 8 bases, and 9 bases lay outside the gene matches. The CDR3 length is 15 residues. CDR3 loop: CASSPLTGENTEAFF. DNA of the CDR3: TGTGCCAGCTCCCCCTTGACAGGGGAGAACACTGAAGCTTTCTTT.

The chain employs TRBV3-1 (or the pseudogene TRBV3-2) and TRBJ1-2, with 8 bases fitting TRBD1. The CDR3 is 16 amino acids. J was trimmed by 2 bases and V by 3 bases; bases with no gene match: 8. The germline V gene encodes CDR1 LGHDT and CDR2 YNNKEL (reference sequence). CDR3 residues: CASSHTTGARNYGYTF. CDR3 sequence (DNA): TGTGCCAGCAGCCATACGACAGGGGCAAGGAACTATGGCTACACCTTC.

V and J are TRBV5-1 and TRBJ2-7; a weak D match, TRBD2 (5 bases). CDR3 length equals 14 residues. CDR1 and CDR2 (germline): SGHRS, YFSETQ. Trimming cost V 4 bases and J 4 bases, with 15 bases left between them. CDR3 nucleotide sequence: TGCGCCAGCAGCAGCGGTGCCGCAGTATACGAGCAGTACTTC. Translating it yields CASSSGAAVYEQYF.

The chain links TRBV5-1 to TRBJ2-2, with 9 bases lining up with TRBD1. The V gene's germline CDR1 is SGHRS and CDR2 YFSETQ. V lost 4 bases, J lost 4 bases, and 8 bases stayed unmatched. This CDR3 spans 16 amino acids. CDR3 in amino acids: CASSGTGSSSTGELFF. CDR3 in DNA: TGCGCCAGCAGCGGGACAGGGAGTAGCAGCACCGGGGAGCTGTTTTTT.

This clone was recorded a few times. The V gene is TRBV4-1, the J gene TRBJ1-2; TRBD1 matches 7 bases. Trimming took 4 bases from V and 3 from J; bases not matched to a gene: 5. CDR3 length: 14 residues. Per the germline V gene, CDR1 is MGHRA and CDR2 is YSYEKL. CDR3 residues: CASSPTGQDYGYTF. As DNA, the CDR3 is TGCGCCAGCAGCCCTACCGGACAGGACTATGGCTACACCTTC.

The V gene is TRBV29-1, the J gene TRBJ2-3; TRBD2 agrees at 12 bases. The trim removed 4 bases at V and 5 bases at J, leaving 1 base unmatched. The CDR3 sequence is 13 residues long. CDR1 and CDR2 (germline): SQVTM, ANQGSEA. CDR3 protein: CSVAGLAGDTQYF. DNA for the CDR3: TGCAGCGTTGCGGGACTAGCGGGAGATACGCAGTATTTT.

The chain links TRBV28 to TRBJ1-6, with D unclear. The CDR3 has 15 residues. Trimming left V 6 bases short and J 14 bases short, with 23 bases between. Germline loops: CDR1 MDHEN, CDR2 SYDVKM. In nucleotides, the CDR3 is TGTGCCAGCAGGAGCGGCCGATCCTTTGGAGAGACCCTCCACTTT. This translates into CASRSGRSFGETLHF.